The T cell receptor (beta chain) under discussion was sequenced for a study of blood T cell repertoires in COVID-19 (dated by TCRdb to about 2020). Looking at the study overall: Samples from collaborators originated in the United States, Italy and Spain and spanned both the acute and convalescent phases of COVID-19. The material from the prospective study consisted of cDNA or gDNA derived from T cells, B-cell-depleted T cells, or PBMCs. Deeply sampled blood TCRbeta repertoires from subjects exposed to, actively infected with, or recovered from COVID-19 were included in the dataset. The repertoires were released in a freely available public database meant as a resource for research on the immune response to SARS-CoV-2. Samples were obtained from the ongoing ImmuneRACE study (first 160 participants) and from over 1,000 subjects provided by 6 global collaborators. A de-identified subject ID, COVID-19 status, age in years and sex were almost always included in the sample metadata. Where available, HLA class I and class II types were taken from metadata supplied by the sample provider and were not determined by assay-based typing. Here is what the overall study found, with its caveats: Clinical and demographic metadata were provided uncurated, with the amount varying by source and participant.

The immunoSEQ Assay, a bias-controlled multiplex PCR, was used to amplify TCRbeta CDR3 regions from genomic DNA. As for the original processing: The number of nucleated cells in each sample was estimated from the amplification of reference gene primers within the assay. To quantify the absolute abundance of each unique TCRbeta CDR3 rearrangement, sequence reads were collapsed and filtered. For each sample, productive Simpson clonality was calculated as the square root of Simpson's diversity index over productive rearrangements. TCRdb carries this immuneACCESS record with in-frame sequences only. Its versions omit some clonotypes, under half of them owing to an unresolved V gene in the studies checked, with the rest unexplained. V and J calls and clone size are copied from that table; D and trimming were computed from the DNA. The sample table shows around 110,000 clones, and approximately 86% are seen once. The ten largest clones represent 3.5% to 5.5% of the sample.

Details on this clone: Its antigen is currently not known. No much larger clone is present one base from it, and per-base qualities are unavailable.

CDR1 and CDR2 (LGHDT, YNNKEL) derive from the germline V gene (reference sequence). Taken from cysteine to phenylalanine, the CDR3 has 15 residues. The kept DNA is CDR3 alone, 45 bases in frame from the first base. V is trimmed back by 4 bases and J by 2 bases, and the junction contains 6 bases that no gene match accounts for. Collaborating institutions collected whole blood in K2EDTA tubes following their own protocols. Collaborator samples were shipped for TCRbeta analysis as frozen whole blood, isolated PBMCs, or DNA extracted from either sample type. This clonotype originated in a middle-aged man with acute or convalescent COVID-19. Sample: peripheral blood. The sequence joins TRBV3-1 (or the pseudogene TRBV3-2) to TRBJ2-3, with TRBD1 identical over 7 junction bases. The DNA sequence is TGTGCCAGCAGCCCCCGGACAGGAACCACAGATACGCAGTATTTT. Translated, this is CASSPRTGTTDTQYF.